Below are 21 T cell receptor beta chains sequenced from a single sample in a study of blood T cell repertoires in COVID-19. Measured with immunoSEQ multiplex PCR; TCRdb has only the in-frame clones, and not every one. Seen here are 200,000 to 300,000 clones, around nine tenths observed once, and the top ten hold about 2.1%. The sample was peripheral blood. These TCRs come from a man younger than 40 with active or convalescent COVID-19.

The chain joins TRBV14 to TRBJ2-3; 8 nucleotides align to TRBD2. With 4 bases clipped from V and 1 base from J, the junction kept 10 bases outside the gene matches. CDR1 and CDR2 from the germline V gene are SGHDN and FVKESK. The CDR3 covers 17 residues. This chain's CDR3 is CASSPGVSGDGTDTQYF. In DNA form, the CDR3 reads TGTGCCAGCAGCCCTGGGGTTAGCGGGGATGGCACAGATACGCAGTATTTT.

The chain employs TRBV3-1 (or the pseudogene TRBV3-2) and TRBJ1-1; 7 bases align to TRBD1. The trim removed 1 base at V and 5 bases at J, leaving 13 bases unmatched. This CDR3 has 17 residues. CDR1 is LGHDT, CDR2 YNNKEL, per germline (reference sequence). The CDR3: CASSQAKGAYFNTEAFF. In DNA, the CDR3 is TGTGCCAGCAGCCAAGCGAAGGGGGCTTATTTTAATACTGAAGCTTTCTTT.

The rearrangement joins TRBV7-2 to TRBJ2-7; 7 bases agree with TRBD2. Germline V gene data show CDR1 as SGHTA and CDR2 as FQGNSA. V lost 7 bases and J lost 2; bases outside the gene matches: 8. The CDR3 spans 14 residues. For the CDR3, the DNA is TGTGCCAGCAACTGTAGCCGGGGGGCCTACGAGCAGTACTTC. Its translation: CASNCSRGAYEQYF.

The rearrangement joins TRBV19 to TRBJ1-2; possibly TRBD1 for D (5 bases). The V gene lost 6 bases and the J gene lost 3 bases, with 11 bases spanning the gap. The CDR3 has 13 residues. Germline V lookup: CDR1 LNHDA, CDR2 SQIVND (reference sequence). As DNA, the CDR3 is TGTGCCAGTAGGCCCGACAGAGACTATGGCTACACCTTC. Translated, it gives CASRPDRDYGYTF.

The CDR3 loop is CASSLGLPPKAFF. The DNA of the CDR3 is TGTGCCAGCAGCTTGGGACTCCCTCCTAAAGCTTTCTTT. The rearrangement joins TRBV5-5 to TRBJ1-1; no definite D call. The CDR3 contains 13 residues. Germline CDR1 SGHKS, CDR2 YYEKEE (reference sequence). Trimming removed 0 bases at V and 9 bases at J, with 12 bases between.

Only one count was recorded for this clone. The rearrangement uses TRBV4-1 and TRBJ2-7; 10 positions agree with TRBD2. Germline lookup yields CDR1 MGHRA and CDR2 YSYEKL. The CDR3 covers 16 residues. Germline trimming cut 4 bases from V and 7 bases from J; bases unmatched to any gene: 13. CDR3 residues: CASSPLAGGTLGEQYF. DNA for the CDR3: TGCGCCAGCAGCCCTTTAGCGGGGGGAACCCTCGGTGAGCAGTACTTC.

V gene TRBV30 combines with J gene TRBJ1-3; no definite D call. Germline CDR1 GTSNPN, CDR2 SVGIG (reference sequence). This CDR3 is 17 amino acids long. Trimming cost V 0 bases and J 0 bases, with 15 bases left between them. As DNA, the CDR3 is TGTGCCTGGAGTGTACTCTCCCGGGAGGTCTCTGGAAACACCATATATTTT. Its translation is CAWSVLSREVSGNTIYF.

This clone has a single count. In DNA, the CDR3 is TGCGCCAGCAGCCAAGATGGGGCACCCAGCAGCTACGAGCAGTACTTC. This sequence encodes CASSQDGAPSSYEQYF. V and J are TRBV4-1 and TRBJ2-7; maybe TRBD1 (5 bases). This CDR3 comprises 16 residues. Per the germline V gene, CDR1 is MGHRA and CDR2 is YSYEKL. Trimming left V 0 bases short and J 3 bases short, with 15 bases between.

This chain links TRBV7-2 with TRBJ2-7; 15 nucleotides match TRBD2. The CDR3 totals 15 residues. The V and J ends lost 4 bases and 4 bases, in that order; junction bases with no gene match: 2. Germline CDR1 SGHTA, CDR2 FQGNSA. The CDR3 nucleotides are TGTGCCAGCAGCTACGGGACTAGCGGGGGGTACGAGCAGTACTTC. The encoded protein is CASSYGTSGGYEQYF.

The chain recombines TRBV11-2 with TRBJ2-2; 13 nucleotides agree with TRBD2. Germline V gene lookup returns CDR1 SGHAT and CDR2 FQNNGV. The CDR3 is made up of 19 amino acids. V gave up 0 bases and J gave up 0 bases; unmatched junction bases: 4. CDR3 region: CASSLDVGLAGTNTGELFF. The CDR3 region has the DNA TGTGCCAGCAGCTTAGACGTGGGACTAGCGGGGACGAACACCGGGGAGCTGTTTTTT. The full variable domain, completed using reference TRBV11-2 and TRBJ2-2, is EAGVAQSPRYKIIEKRQSVAFWCNPISGHATLYWYQQILGQGPKLLIQFQNNGVVDDSQLPKDRFSAERLKGVDSTLKIQPAKLEDSAVYLCASSLDVGLAGTNTGELFFGEGSRLTVL.

This clone has a single count. The chain uses TRBV2 and TRBJ2-7; D ambiguous. The V gene lost 5 bases and the J gene lost 2 bases, with 10 bases spanning the gap. The CDR3 has 13 residues. Germline V gene sequence: CDR1 SNHLY, CDR2 FYNNEI. The CDR3 spells CASSLQVAYEQYF. In nucleotides, the CDR3 is TGTGCCAGCAGTCTTCAGGTTGCCTACGAGCAGTACTTC.

The rearrangement links TRBV5-4 to TRBJ2-7; 13 nucleotides line up with TRBD2. The CDR3 contains 16 residues. The germline V gene encodes CDR1 SGHNT and CDR2 YYREEE (reference sequence). Germline trimming cut 4 bases from V and 1 base from J; bases unmatched to any gene: 5. Here the CDR3 DNA reads TGTGCCAGCAGCCCCGGACTAGCGGGGGTATCCTACGAGCAGTACTTC. Its protein is CASSPGLAGVSYEQYF.

This clone was observed once. The rearrangement joins TRBV2 to TRBJ1-5; tentative D call: TRBD1 (5 bases). Trimming took off 4 bases at V and 7 bases at J, with 14 bases between the two ends. The CDR3 consists of 14 residues. Germline-derived CDR1 and CDR2 are SNHLY and FYNNEI. The DNA for the CDR3 is TGTGCCAGCAGTGCTGGACCCTCAGGGCAGCCCCAGCATTTT. Protein product: CASSAGPSGQPQHF.

V gene TRBV23-1 combines with J gene TRBJ2-2; unclear D gene. TRBV23-1 is an ORF for which the function is uncertain. V was trimmed by 8 bases and J by 5 bases, leaving 9 bases between them. This CDR3 comprises 12 residues. This CDR3 is CASATYTGELFF. CDR3 DNA sequence: TGCGCCAGCGCCACTTATACCGGGGAGCTGTTTTTT.

The V call is TRBV30, the J call TRBJ2-1, with D perhaps TRBD2 (6 bases). The germline V gene has CDR1 GTSNPN and CDR2 SVGIG (reference sequence). The CDR3 loop spans 14 amino acids. V was cut by 6 bases and J by 7 bases, with 19 bases left in between. The CDR3 sequence is CACTGTGPWNEQFF. Written as DNA, the CDR3 is TGTGCCTGCACCGGGACTGGTCCCTGGAATGAGCAGTTCTTC.

The chain employs TRBV7-3 and TRBJ2-3; D possibly corresponds to TRBD2 (7 bases). CDR1 and CDR2 from the germline V gene are SGHTA and FQGTGA. The V gene lost 1 base and the J gene lost 2 bases, with 25 bases spanning the gap. This CDR3 has 20 amino acids. The CDR3 DNA sequence: TGTGCCAGCAGCTTAATTCTTACGTGTCTGCGGGGGACACACACAGATACGCAGTATTTT. Amino acid sequence: CASSLILTCLRGTHTDTQYF.

V usage is TRBV27 and J usage is TRBJ1-6; 7 nucleotides match TRBD1. CDR3 length: 15 amino acids. The V and J ends lost 5 bases and 17 bases, in that order; junction bases with no gene match: 18. Germline loops: CDR1 MNHEY, CDR2 SMNVEV (reference sequence). CDR3 bases: TGTGCCAGCAGTCCCCGACAGGGATCATTGTTGGGGGTCCACTTT. Protein product: CASSPRQGSLLGVHF.

The chain combines TRBV14 with TRBJ2-1; 9 positions agree with TRBD1. Germline loops: CDR1 SGHDN, CDR2 FVKESK. The CDR3 loop spans 16 amino acids. J lost 1 base, V lost 4 bases, and 5 bases had no gene match. The chain's CDR3 is CASSRTGVRSYNEQFF. The CDR3 DNA reads as TGTGCCAGCAGCCGGACAGGGGTTAGGTCCTACAATGAGCAGTTCTTC. The whole variable domain, remainder taken from reference TRBV14 and TRBJ2-1, is EAGVTQFPSHSVIEKGQTVTLRCDPISGHDNLYWYRRVMGKEIKFLLHFVKESKQDESGMPNNRFLAERTGGTYSTLKVQPAELEDSGVYFCASSRTGVRSYNEQFFGPGTRLTVL.

Regarding this clone: This sample includes further DNA sequences coding for the same CDR3. The rearrangement links TRBV6-5 to TRBJ2-5; 9 bases agree with TRBD2. Looked up from germline, CDR1 is MNHEY and CDR2 is SVGAGI. The J segment lost 4 bases and the V segment lost 2 bases, leaving 5 bases of the junction unmatched. The CDR3 length is 15 residues. CDR3 bases: TGTGCCAGCAGTTACGCGGGGGGGTCCGGAGAGACCCAGTACTTC. Protein sequence: CASSYAGGSGETQYF.

This clone has a single count. This chain uses TRBV19 with TRBJ1-1; a weak D match, TRBD1 (5 bases). The CDR3 spans 13 residues. Germline lookup yields CDR1 LNHDA and CDR2 SQIVND (reference sequence). The V end lost 11 bases, the J end lost 3 bases, and 16 bases lay between the germline ends. The CDR3 here is CASHGEGYTEAFF. CDR3 nucleotide sequence: TGTGCCTCCCACGGGGAGGGGTACACTGAAGCTTTCTTT.

This chain connects TRBV6-6 to TRBJ1-6; D is perhaps TRBD1 (6 bases). The germline V gene has CDR1 MNHNY and CDR2 SVGAGI (reference sequence). The CDR3 loop spans 15 amino acids. Trimming cost V 6 bases and J 4 bases, with 13 bases left between them. In DNA form, the CDR3 reads TGTGCCAGCAGCGCTGGGACACTGTATAATTCACCCCTCCACTTT. Protein: CASSAGTLYNSPLHF.